This T cell receptor beta chain came from a study of CD8 T cells in ankylosing spondylitis. Study-level points and caveats: A motif in TCR beta, a set of under 10 highly homologous variants, appeared characteristic of ankylosing spondylitis blood. Disease-linked clones displayed a CD8+ phenotype and appeared relatively rarely in peripheral blood.

This clonotype has just one count. Its cognate antigen is unknown. Researchers built TCR beta libraries using quantitative 5'-RACE with molecular barcodes. TCRdb re-called the 5' RACE reads with MiXCR, one entry per CDR3 protein. Altogether approximately 90,000 distinct CDR3 sequences are present, roughly 8.3% being singletons, with the ten largest covering roughly 9.9%. V lost 0 bases to trimming and J lost 1 base, with 20 bases between them. Germline V gene lookup returns CDR1 DFQATT and CDR2 SNEGSKA (reference sequence). This CDR3 spans 18 amino acids. The sample comprised blood, either unsorted or a sorted T cell fraction (not recorded which). V is TRBV20-1 and J is TRBJ2-3; D gene uncertain. This clonotype originated in a male donor with ankylosing spondylitis or in good health (not recorded which). The CDR3 reads CSARDPIARSRGTDTQYF. The CDR3 nucleotides read TGCAGTGCTAGAGATCCCATCGCGAGGTCTAGGGGCACAGATACGCAGTATTTT.